These 25 T cell receptor beta chains share one sample of origin, sequenced in a study of blood T cell repertoires in COVID-19. Libraries were prepared by immunoSEQ multiplex PCR; TCRdb keeps only in-frame clonotypes and omits some of them. The repertoire holds hundreds of thousands of clones, with approximately 82% as singletons. Specimen: peripheral blood. The source of these receptors is a man at least 80 years old with acute or convalescent COVID-19.

The sample holds a few counts of this clone. The chain joins TRBV28 to TRBJ2-5, with 10 bases that match TRBD2. Germline trimming cut 8 bases from V and 2 bases from J; bases unmatched to any gene: 5. Per germline, CDR1 MDHEN and CDR2 SYDVKM. The CDR3 has 14 residues. The CDR3 coding sequence is TGTGCCAGCGGACTAGCGGCACTACAAGAGACCCAGTACTTC. This encodes CASGLAALQETQYF.

This chain's CDR3 is CAISGLGGTEAFF. CDR3 in DNA: TGTGCCATCAGTGGACTTGGAGGCACTGAAGCTTTCTTT. The chain employs TRBV10-3 and TRBJ1-1; D is uncertain. V lost 4 bases and J lost 4, with 10 bases in between. The CDR3 is made up of 13 amino acids. Per the germline V gene, CDR1 is ENHRY and CDR2 is SYGVKD.

This clone occurred a few times. V gene TRBV15 combines with J gene TRBJ1-3, with D perhaps matching TRBD1 (6 bases). This CDR3 contains 16 residues. Germline V gene sequence: CDR1 LNHNV, CDR2 YYDKDF (reference sequence). V lost 1 base and J lost 4, with 14 bases in between. For the CDR3, the DNA is TGTGCCACCAGCAGAGCCGCCGTGGGGGCAGGAAACACCATATATTTT. Translation gives CATSRAAVGAGNTIYF.

This chain joins TRBV5-8 and TRBJ2-1, with 7 bases identical to TRBD2. The germline V gene encodes CDR1 SGHTS and CDR2 YDEGEE. This CDR3 is built from 14 residues. V lost 4 bases to trimming and J lost 8 bases; unmatched junction nucleotides: 9. CDR3 protein: CASSPAGASYEQFF. DNA for the CDR3: TGTGCCAGCAGCCCTGCGGGAGCATCTTATGAGCAGTTCTTC.

The CDR3 sequence is CASSRQGAYTGELFF. The DNA of the CDR3 is TGTGCCAGCAGTCGACAGGGGGCATACACCGGGGAGCTGTTTTTT. This chain joins TRBV6-5 and TRBJ2-2; TRBD1 matches 10 bases. J gave up 3 bases and V 5 bases, and 3 bases lay outside the gene matches. Per germline, CDR1 MNHEY and CDR2 SVGAGI. The CDR3 runs 15 residues.

The rearrangement uses TRBV27 and TRBJ2-1, with 13 bases aligning to TRBD2. Losses at the gene ends were 6 bases for V and 6 bases for J; bases not matched to a gene: 11. Germline values: CDR1 MNHEY, CDR2 SMNVEV (reference sequence). CDR3 size: 17 residues. The CDR3 reads CASSTLGGLAGINEQFF. The CDR3 nucleotides are TGTGCCAGCAGCACCTTGGGGGGACTAGCGGGGATCAATGAGCAGTTCTTC.

This chain joins TRBV15 and TRBJ2-3, with a possible D match to TRBD1 (6 bases). CDR1 and CDR2 from the germline V gene are LNHNV and YYDKDF (reference sequence). V was pared by 0 bases and J by 4 bases, with 8 bases between. The length of the CDR3 is 14 residues. The chain's CDR3 is CATSRDRGPDTQYF. The CDR3, as DNA: TGTGCCACCAGCAGAGACAGGGGCCCAGATACGCAGTATTTT.

This chain connects TRBV9 to TRBJ2-1; weak D call: TRBD1 (6 bases). The CDR3 extends over 15 amino acids. Germline values: CDR1 SGDLS, CDR2 YYNGEE. Trimming removed 4 bases from V and 4 bases from J, with 15 bases in between. DNA of the CDR3: TGTGCCAGCAGCCTCCACAGGGTTCAGTACAATGAGCAGTTCTTC. Its translation is CASSLHRVQYNEQFF.

V gene TRBV2 combines with J gene TRBJ2-2; TRBD1 aligns across 9 bases. This CDR3 has 15 residues. Per germline, CDR1 SNHLY and CDR2 FYNNEI. V shed 8 bases, J shed 1 base, and the junction held 5 bases outside the gene matches. CDR3 loop: CASHLDRGNTGELFF. Here the CDR3 DNA reads TGTGCCAGCCACCTGGACAGGGGGAACACCGGGGAGCTGTTTTTT. Full variable domain (rest looked up from reference TRBV2 and TRBJ2-2): EPEVTQTPSHQVTQMGQEVILRCVPISNHLYFYWYRQILGQKVEFLVSFYNNEISEKSEIFDDQFSVERPDGSNFTLKIRSTKLEDSAMYFCASHLDRGNTGELFFGEGSRLTVL.

The rearrangement links TRBV3-1 (or the pseudogene TRBV3-2) to TRBJ2-5; the match to TRBD2 covers 11 bases. The CDR3 covers 15 residues. Germline lookup yields CDR1 LGHDT and CDR2 YNNKEL (reference sequence). V was pared by 1 base and J by 4 bases, with 2 bases of the junction left unmatched. This chain's CDR3 is CASSQGTSGRETQYF. CDR3 coding DNA: TGTGCCAGCAGCCAAGGAACTAGCGGGAGAGAGACCCAGTACTTC.

The chain has TRBV30 and TRBJ2-1; 9 bases map to TRBD2. There are 15 residues in the CDR3. J was trimmed by 6 bases and V by 5 bases; bases with no gene match: 11. Germline loops: CDR1 GTSNPN, CDR2 SVGIG (reference sequence). The CDR3 nucleotides read TGTGCCTGGTCTACCCGTAGCGGGAGTAGCAATGAGCAGTTCTTC. This codes for CAWSTRSGSSNEQFF.

The rearrangement uses TRBV6-4 and TRBJ2-3; D is possibly TRBD2 (6 bases). The V gene lost 3 bases and the J gene lost 0 bases, with 10 bases spanning the gap. CDR1 and CDR2 from the germline V gene are MRHNA and SNTAGT. The length of the CDR3 is 15 residues. The CDR3 protein is CASSEIGGSTDTQYF. In DNA form, the CDR3 reads TGTGCCAGCAGTGAAATTGGAGGGAGCACAGATACGCAGTATTTT.

The CDR3 DNA follows: TGTGCCAGCAGTGAAGCTCGGTTAGGGGGTATCAATCAGCCCCAGCATTTT. As protein: CASSEARLGGINQPQHF. The chain couples TRBV6-1 to TRBJ1-5, with D possibly matching TRBD1 (6 bases). The CDR3 runs 17 residues. With 0 bases removed from V and 3 bases from J, the gap between germline ends came to 15 bases. CDR1 is MNHNS, CDR2 SASEGT, per germline.

The V and J genes are TRBV27 and TRBJ2-7; 11 bases match TRBD1. The V segment lost 3 bases and the J segment 3 bases; nucleotides outside the gene matches: 7. CDR3 length: 16 residues. Germline-derived CDR1 and CDR2 are MNHEY and SMNVEV (reference sequence). The CDR3 protein is CASSFWGTGGFYEQYF. The CDR3 region has the DNA TGTGCCAGCAGTTTCTGGGGGACAGGGGGTTTCTACGAGCAGTACTTC.

This rearrangement joins TRBV21-1 to TRBJ1-4. TRBV21-1 is recorded as a pseudogene. The CDR3 has 13 residues. CDR3: CASSKAGSFKLFF. CDR3 nucleotide sequence: TGTGCCAGCAGCAAAGCAGGGAGCTTCAAACTGTTTTTT.

The gene calls are TRBV10-3 and TRBJ2-7, with 11 bases aligning to TRBD2. J was trimmed by 3 bases and V by 1 base; bases with no gene match: 11. CDR3 length: 18 amino acids. CDR1 is ENHRY, CDR2 SYGVKD, per germline. Here the CDR3 DNA reads TGTGCCATCAGTGAGTGGCTAGCGGGGGGAGTTCTAAACTACGAGCAGTACTTC. This encodes CAISEWLAGGVLNYEQYF.

The rearrangement uses TRBV27 and TRBJ2-7; perhaps TRBD2 as D (6 bases). V was trimmed by 5 bases and J by 9 bases, leaving 20 bases between them. The V gene's germline CDR1 is MNHEY and CDR2 SMNVEV (reference sequence). The CDR3 spans 14 residues. The CDR3 loop reads CASSPRAAGWVQYF. Written as DNA, the CDR3 is TGTGCCAGCAGTCCTCGGGCCGCGGGGTGGGTGCAGTACTTC.

Here the CDR3 DNA reads TGTGCCAGCAGCCCGACGACAGGGGTAGGAAACATTCAGTACTTC. This translates into CASSPTTGVGNIQYF. The chain has TRBV5-4 and TRBJ2-4; 8 bases match TRBD1. The V and J ends lost 4 bases and 6 bases, in that order; junction bases with no gene match: 9. The CDR3 has 15 amino acids. CDR1 SGHNT and CDR2 YYREEE come from the germline V gene (reference sequence).

Regarding this clone: This sample includes further DNA sequences coding for the same CDR3. The CDR3 reads CASSLTGNTEAFF. For the CDR3, the DNA is TGTGCCAGCAGTTTGACAGGGAACACTGAAGCTTTCTTT. This chain connects TRBV12-3 or TRBV12-4 to TRBJ1-1, with a weak D call TRBD1 (6 bases). The CDR3 is made up of 13 amino acids. V was cut by 3 bases and J by 1 base, with 6 bases left in between.

The rearrangement uses TRBV7-8 and TRBJ1-1, with 7 positions matching TRBD1. The CDR3 has 15 residues. Per germline, CDR1 SGHVS and CDR2 FQNEAQ. V was clipped by 5 bases and J by 0 bases; unmatched bases: 6. The DNA for the CDR3 is TGTGCCAGCAGCCCCTTGGACAGGCTGAACACTGAAGCTTTCTTT. As protein: CASSPLDRLNTEAFF.

V usage is TRBV29-1 and J usage is TRBJ2-5, with a possible D match to TRBD1 (7 bases). This CDR3 is built from 18 residues. Trimming stripped 3 bases from V and 1 base from J, with 24 bases between. CDR1 and CDR2 from the germline V gene are SQVTM and ANQGSEA. CDR3 nucleotide sequence: TGCAGCGTTGATTTGGGCAGGGGGGAAGTGAAAGTCCAAGAGACCCAGTACTTC. Translated: CSVDLGRGEVKVQETQYF.

The chain employs TRBV6-1 and TRBJ2-1; 7 bases are a match to TRBD2. V lost 1 base and J lost 6; bases outside the gene matches: 12. Per the germline V gene, CDR1 is MNHNS and CDR2 is SASEGT. This CDR3 has 17 amino acids. CDR3 bases: TGTGCCAGCAGTGAAGTTGGATTTGGCGGGAGCCGCAATGAGCAGTTCTTC. Its protein is CASSEVGFGGSRNEQFF.

The chain joins TRBV5-1 to TRBJ2-1; maybe TRBD2 (6 bases). CDR3 size: 16 residues. CDR1 is SGHRS and CDR2 is YFSETQ in the germline V gene. Trimming pared 0 bases from V and 6 bases from J, leaving 16 bases between. CDR3 nucleotide sequence: TGCGCCAGCAGCTTGGTTGTCGGGAGCTACCCCAATGAGCAGTTCTTC. As protein: CASSLVVGSYPNEQFF.

The chain employs TRBV2 and TRBJ2-3; no definite D call. V lost 2 bases and J 6 bases, leaving 3 bases between the germline ends. CDR3 size: 11 residues. Germline CDR1 is SNHLY and CDR2 is FYNNEI. Here the CDR3 reads CASSESDTQYF. CDR3 nucleotide sequence: TGTGCCAGCAGTGAATCGGATACGCAGTATTTT.

The chain carries TRBV24-1 and TRBJ1-2; TRBD1 is a possible D gene (5 bases). V lost 2 bases to trimming and J lost 4 bases, with 10 bases between them. CDR1 and CDR2 (germline): KGHDR, SFDVKD. The CDR3 spans 14 residues. CDR3: CATSDSDTRYGYTF. CDR3 coding DNA: TGTGCCACCAGTGATTCGGACACCCGCTATGGCTACACCTTC.